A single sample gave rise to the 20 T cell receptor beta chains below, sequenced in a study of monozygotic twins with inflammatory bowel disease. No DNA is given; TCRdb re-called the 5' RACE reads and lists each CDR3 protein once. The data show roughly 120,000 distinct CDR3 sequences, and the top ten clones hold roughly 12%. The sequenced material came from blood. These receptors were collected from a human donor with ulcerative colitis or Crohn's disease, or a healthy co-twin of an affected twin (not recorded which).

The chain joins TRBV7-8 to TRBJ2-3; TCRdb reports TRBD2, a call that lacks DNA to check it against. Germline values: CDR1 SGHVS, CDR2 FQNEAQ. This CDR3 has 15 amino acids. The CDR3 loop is CASSHSSGVGDTQYF.

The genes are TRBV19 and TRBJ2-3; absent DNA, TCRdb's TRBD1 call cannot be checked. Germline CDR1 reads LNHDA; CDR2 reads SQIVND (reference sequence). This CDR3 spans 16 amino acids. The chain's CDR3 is CASSPRRDRVYDTQYF.

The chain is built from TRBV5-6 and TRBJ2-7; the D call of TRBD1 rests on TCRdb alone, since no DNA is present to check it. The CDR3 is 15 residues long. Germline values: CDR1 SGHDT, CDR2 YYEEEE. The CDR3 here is CASSLTGQEVYEQYF.

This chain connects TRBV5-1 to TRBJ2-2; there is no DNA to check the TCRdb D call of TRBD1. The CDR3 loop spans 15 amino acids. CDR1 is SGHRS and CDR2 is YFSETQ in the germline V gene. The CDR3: CASSPTGQGAGELFF.

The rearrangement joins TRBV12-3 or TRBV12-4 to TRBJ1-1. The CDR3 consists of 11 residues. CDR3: CASSFFPEAFF.

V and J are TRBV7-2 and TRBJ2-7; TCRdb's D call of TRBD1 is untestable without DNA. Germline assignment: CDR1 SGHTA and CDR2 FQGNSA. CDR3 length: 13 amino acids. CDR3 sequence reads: CASSYGPGDEQYF.

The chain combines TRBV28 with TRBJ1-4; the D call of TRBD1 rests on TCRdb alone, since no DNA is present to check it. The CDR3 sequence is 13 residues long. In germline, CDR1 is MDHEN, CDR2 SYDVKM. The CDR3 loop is CASSSSGDEKLFF.

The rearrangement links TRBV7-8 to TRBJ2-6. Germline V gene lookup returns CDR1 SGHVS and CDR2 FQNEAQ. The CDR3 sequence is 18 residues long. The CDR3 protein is CASSLRFGQHSGANVLTF.

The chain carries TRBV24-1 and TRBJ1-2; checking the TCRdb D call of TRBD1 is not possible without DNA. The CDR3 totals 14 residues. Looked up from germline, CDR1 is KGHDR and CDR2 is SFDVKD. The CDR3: CATYGAPWDYGYTF.

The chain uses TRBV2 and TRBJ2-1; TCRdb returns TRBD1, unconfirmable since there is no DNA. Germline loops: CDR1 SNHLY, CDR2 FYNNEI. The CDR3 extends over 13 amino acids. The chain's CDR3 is CASRGDGDNEQFF.

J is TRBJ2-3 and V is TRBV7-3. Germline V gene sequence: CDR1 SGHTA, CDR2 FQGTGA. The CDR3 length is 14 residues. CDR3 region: CASSLIPSTDTQYF. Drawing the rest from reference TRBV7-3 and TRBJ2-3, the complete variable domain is GAGVSQTPSNKVTEKGKYVELRCDPISGHTALYWYRQSLGQGPEFLIYFQGTGAADDSGLPNDRFFAVRPEGSVSTLKIQRTERGDSAVYLCASSLIPSTDTQYFGPGTRLTVL.

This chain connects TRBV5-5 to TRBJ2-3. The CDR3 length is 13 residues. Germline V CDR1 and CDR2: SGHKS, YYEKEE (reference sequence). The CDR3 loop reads CASSLRRGDTQYF.

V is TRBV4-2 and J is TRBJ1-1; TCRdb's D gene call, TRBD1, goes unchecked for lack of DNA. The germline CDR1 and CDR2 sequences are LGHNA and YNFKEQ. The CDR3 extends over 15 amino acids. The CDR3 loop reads CASSQFGQGDTEAFF.

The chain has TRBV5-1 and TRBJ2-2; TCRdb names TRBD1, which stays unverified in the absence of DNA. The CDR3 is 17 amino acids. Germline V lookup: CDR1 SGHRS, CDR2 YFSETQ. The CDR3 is CASSLAINRENTGELFF.

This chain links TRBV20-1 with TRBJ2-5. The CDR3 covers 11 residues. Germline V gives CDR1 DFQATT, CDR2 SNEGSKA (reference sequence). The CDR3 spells CSASGEETQYF.

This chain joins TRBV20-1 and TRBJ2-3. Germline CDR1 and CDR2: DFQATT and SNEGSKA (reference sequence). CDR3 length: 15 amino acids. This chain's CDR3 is CSARVQTLSTDTQYF.

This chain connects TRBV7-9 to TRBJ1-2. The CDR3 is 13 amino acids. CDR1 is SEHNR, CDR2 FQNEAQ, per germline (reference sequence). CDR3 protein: CASSLGSLYGYTF.

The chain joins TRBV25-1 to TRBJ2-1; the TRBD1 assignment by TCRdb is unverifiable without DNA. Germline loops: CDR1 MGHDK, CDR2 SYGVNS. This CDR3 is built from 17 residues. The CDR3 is CASSEYWGGGLATEQFF.

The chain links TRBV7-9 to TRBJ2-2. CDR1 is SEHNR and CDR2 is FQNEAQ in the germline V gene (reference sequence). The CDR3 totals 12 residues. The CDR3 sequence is CASSSLYGELFF.

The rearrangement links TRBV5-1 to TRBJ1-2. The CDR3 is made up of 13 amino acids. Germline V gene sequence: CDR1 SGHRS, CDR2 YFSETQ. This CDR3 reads CASSFAGDYGYTF.